Detailed here is one T cell receptor (beta chain). This CDR3 is built from 12 residues. V was pared by 5 bases and J by 6 bases, with 4 bases of the junction left unmatched. The data were taken from a study of blood T cell repertoires in COVID-19. Using immunoSEQ multiplex PCR, the repertoire was profiled, and TCRdb retains in-frame clones only, with some absent. This sample has about 130,000 clones, with 65% to 85% found just once. The chain couples TRBV12-3 or TRBV12-4 to TRBJ2-7; 7 bases fit TRBD1. The TCR originated in an elderly woman with acute or convalescent COVID-19. The sample consisted of peripheral blood. The CDR3 sequence: CASSHGTAEQYF. For the CDR3, the DNA is TGTGCCAGCAGTCACGGGACAGCCGAGCAGTACTTC.